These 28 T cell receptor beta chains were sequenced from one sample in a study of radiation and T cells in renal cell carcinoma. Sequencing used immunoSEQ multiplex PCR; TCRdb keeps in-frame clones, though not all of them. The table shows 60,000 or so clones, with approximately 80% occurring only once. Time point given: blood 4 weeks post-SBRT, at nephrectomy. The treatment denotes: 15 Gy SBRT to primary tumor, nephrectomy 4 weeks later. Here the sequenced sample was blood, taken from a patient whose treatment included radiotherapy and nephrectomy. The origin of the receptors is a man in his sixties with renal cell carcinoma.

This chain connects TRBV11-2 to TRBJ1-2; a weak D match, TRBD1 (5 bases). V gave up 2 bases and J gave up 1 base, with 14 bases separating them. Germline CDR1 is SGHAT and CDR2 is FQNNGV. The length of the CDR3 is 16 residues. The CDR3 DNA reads TGTGCCAGCAGCTTAATAGGGGACTTCGGTAACTATGGCTACACCTTC. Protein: CASSLIGDFGNYGYTF.

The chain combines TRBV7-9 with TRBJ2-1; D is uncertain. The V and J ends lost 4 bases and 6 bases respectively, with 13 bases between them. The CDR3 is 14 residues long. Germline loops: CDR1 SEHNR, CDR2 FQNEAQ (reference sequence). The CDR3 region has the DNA TGTGCCAGCAGCTCCCCTTGGGGAATCAATGAGCAGTTCTTC. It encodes CASSSPWGINEQFF. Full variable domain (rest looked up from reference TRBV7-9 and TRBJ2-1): DTGVSQNPRHKITKRGQNVTFRCDPISEHNRLYWYRQTLGQGPEFLTYFQNEAQLEKSRLLSDRFSAERPKGSFSTLEIQRTEQGDSAMYLCASSSPWGINEQFFGPGTRLTVL.

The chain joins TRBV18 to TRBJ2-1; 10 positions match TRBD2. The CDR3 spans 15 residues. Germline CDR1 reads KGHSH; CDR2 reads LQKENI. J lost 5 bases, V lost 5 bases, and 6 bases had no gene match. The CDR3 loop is CASSLGLAPNNEQFF. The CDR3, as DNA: TGTGCCAGCTCATTGGGACTAGCGCCAAACAATGAGCAGTTCTTC.

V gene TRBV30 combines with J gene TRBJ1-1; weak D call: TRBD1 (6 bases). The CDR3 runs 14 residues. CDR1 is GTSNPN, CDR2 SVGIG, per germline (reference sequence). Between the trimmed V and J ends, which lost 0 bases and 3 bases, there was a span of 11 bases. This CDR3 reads CAWSVRGLHTEAFF. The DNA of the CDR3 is TGTGCCTGGAGTGTACGGGGGCTCCACACTGAAGCTTTCTTT. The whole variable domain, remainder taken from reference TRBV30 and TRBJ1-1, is SQTIHQWPATLVQPVGSPLSLECTVEGTSNPNLYWYRQAAGRGLQLLFYSVGIGQISSEVPQNLSASRPQDRQFILSSKKLLLSDSGFYLCAWSVRGLHTEAFFGQGTRLTVV.

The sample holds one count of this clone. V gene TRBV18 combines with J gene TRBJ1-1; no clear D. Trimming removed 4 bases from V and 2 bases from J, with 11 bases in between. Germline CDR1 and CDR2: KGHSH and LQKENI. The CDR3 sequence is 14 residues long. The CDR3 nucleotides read TGTGCCAGCTCACGGGCCTCTACCAACACTGAAGCTTTCTTT. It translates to CASSRASTNTEAFF.

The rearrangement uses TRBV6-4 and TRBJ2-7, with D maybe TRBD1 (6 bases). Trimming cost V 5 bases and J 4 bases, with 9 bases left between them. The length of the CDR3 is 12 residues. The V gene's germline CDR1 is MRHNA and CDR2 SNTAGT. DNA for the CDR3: TGTGCCAGCAGTTACGACAGGTACGAGCAGTACTTC. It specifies CASSYDRYEQYF.

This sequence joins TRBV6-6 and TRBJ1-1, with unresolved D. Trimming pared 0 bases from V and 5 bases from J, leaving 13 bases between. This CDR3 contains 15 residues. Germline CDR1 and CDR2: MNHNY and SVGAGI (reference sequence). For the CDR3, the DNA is TGTGCCAGCAGTTACTCGACCGGGTGGCGAACTGAAGCTTTCTTT. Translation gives CASSYSTGWRTEAFF.

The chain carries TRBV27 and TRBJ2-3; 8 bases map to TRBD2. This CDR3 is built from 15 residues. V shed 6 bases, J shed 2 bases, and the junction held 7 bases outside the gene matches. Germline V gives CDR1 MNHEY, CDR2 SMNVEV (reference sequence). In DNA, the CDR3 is TGTGCCAGCAGGGGGCTAGCGGGCACCACAGATACGCAGTATTTT. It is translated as CASRGLAGTTDTQYF.

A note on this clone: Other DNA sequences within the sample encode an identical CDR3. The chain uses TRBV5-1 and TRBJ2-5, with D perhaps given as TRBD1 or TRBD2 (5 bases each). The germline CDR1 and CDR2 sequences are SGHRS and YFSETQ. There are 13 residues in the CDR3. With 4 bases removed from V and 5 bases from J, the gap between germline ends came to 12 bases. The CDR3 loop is CASSPGAGETQYF. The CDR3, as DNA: TGCGCCAGCAGCCCCGGGGCGGGCGAGACCCAGTACTTC.

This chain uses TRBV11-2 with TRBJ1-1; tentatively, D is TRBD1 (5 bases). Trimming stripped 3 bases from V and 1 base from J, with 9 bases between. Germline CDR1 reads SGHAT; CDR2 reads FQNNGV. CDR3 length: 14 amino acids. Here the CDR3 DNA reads TGTGCCAGCAGCTTGGGACCTCAGAACACTGAAGCTTTCTTT. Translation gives CASSLGPQNTEAFF.

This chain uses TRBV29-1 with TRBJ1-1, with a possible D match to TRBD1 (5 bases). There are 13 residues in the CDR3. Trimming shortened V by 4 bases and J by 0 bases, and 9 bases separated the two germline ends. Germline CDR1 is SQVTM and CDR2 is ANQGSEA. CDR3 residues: CSVVDSLNTEAFF. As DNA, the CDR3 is TGCAGCGTTGTAGACAGCCTGAACACTGAAGCTTTCTTT.

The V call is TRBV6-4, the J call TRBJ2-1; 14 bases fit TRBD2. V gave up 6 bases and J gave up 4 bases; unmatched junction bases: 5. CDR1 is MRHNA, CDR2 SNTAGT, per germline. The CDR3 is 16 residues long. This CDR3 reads CASSPGTSGGYNEQFF. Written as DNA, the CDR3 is TGTGCCAGCAGCCCCGGGACTAGCGGGGGATACAATGAGCAGTTCTTC.

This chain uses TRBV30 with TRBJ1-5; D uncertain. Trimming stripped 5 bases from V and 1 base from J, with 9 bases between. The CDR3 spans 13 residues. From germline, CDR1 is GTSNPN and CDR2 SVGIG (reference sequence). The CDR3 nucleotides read TGTGCCTGGGGGAAGAACAGCAATCAGCCCCAGCATTTT. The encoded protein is CAWGKNSNQPQHF.

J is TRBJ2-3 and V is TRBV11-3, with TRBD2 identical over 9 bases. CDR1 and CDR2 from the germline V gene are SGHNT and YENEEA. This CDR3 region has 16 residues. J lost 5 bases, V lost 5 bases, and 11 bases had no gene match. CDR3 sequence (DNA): TGTGCCAGCAGCCGGAGGCCTAGCGGGGCGGGAGATACGCAGTATTTT. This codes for CASSRRPSGAGDTQYF.

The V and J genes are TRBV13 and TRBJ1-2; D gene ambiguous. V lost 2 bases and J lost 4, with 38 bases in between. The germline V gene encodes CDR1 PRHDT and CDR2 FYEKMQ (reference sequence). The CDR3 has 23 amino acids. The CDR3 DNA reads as TGTGCCAGCAGCTTACCCAGAGGAACTATCTCCGGACTGTATGGCGTCCTTGGCTATGGCTACACCTTC. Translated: CASSLPRGTISGLYGVLGYGYTF.

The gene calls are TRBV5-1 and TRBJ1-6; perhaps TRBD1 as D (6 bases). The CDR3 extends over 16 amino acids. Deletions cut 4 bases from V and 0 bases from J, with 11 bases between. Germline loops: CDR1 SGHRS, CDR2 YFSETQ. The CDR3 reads CASSPRGGSYNSPLHF. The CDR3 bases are TGCGCCAGCAGCCCTAGGGGGGGCTCCTATAATTCACCCCTCCACTTT.

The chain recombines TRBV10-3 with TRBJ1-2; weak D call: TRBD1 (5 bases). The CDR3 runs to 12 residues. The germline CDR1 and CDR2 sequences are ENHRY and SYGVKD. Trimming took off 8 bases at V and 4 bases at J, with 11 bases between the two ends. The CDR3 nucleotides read TGTGCCATCGGGGACGGAACCTATGGCTACACCTTC. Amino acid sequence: CAIGDGTYGYTF.

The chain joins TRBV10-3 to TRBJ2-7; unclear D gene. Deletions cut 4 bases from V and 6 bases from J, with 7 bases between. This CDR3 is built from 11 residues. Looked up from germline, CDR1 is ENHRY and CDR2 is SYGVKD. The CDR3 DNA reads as TGTGCCATCAGTGGCCAGAGCGAGCAGTACTTC. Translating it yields CAISGQSEQYF.

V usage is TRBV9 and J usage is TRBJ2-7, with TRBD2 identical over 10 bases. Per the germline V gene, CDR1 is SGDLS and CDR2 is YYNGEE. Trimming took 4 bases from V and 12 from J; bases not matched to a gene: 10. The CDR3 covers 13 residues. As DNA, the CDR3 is TGTGCCAGCAGCCCCGGGGCAGCGGGGGGGCGGTACTTC. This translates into CASSPGAAGGRYF.

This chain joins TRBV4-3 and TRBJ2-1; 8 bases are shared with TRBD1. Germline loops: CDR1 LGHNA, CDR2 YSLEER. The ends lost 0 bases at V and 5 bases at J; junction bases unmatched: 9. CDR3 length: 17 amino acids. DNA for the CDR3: TGCGCCAGCAGCCAAGATCCCGCGGGACAGGATAACAATGAGCAGTTCTTC. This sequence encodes CASSQDPAGQDNNEQFF.

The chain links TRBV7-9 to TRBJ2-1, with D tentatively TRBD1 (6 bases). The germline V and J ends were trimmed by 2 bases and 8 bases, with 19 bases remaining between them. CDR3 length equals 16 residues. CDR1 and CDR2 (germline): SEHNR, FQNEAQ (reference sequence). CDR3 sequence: CASSLTGTGVSDEQFF. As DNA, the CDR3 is TGTGCCAGCAGCTTAACAGGGACCGGGGTTTCCGATGAGCAGTTCTTC.

The CDR3 DNA follows: TGTGCCAGCACCCCGAGGCCGACGAACTATGGCTACACCTTC. Protein: CASTPRPTNYGYTF. V usage is TRBV28 and J usage is TRBJ1-2; D is unclear. Germline CDR1 is MDHEN and CDR2 is SYDVKM. Trimming stripped 7 bases from V and 2 bases from J, with 14 bases between. This CDR3 contains 14 residues.

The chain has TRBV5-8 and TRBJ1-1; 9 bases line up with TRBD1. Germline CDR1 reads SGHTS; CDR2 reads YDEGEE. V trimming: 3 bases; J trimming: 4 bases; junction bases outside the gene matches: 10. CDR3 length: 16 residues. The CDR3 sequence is CASSYPRTGAGTEAFF. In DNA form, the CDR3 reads TGTGCCAGCAGCTACCCTCGGACAGGGGCCGGCACTGAAGCTTTCTTT. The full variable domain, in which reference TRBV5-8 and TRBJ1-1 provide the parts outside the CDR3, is EAGVTQSPTHLIKTRGQQATLRCSPISGHTSVYWYQQALGLGLQFLLWYDEGEERNRGNFPPRFSGRQFPNYSSELNVNALELEDSALYLCASSYPRTGAGTEAFFGQGTRLTVV.

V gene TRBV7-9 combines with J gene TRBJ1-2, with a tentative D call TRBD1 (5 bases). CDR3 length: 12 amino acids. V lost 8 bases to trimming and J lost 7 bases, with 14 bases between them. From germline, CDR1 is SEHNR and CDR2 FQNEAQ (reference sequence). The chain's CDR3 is CASSRGAGGYTF. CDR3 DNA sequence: TGTGCCAGCTCCCGGGGCGCGGGTGGCTACACCTTC.

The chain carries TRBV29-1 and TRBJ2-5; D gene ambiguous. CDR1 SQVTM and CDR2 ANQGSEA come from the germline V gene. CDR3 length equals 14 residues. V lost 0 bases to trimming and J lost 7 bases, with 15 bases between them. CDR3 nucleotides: TGCAGCGTTGAAGATCTTCACAGCCTGGGGACCCAGTACTTC. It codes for CSVEDLHSLGTQYF.

This chain's CDR3 is CASCRRGPTGKTQYF. Written as DNA, the CDR3 is TGTGCCAGCTGCAGACGGGGGCCAACCGGGAAGACCCAGTACTTC. The chain couples TRBV9 to TRBJ2-5; D is perhaps TRBD1 or TRBD2 (6 bases each). CDR3 length equals 15 residues. V was trimmed by 7 bases and J by 6 bases, leaving 22 bases between them. Germline CDR1 and CDR2: SGDLS and YYNGEE.

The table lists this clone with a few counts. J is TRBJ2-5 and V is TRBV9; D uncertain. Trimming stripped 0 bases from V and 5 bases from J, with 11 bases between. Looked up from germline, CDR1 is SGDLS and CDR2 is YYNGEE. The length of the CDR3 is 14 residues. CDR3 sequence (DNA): TGTGCCAGCAGCGTAGAGTCGTGGTCGGAGACCCAGTACTTC. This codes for CASSVESWSETQYF. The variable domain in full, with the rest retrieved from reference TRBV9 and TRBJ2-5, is DSGVTQTPKHLITATGQRVTLRCSPRSGDLSVYWYQQSLDQGLQFLIQYYNGEERAKGNILERFSAQQFPDLHSELNLSSLELGDSALYFCASSVESWSETQYFGPGTRLLVL.

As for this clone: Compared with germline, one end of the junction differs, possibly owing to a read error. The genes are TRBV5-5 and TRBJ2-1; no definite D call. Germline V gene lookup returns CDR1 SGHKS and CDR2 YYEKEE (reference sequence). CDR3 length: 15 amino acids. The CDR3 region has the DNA TGTGCCAGCAGCTTCCGACCCGACGAGTACAAAGAGCAGTTCTTC. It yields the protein CASSFRPDEYKEQFF.